The entry below describes one TCR beta chain. What it recognizes is unknown. The CDR3 length is 15 residues. The germline V and J ends were trimmed by 5 bases and 2 bases, with 14 bases remaining between them. Looked up from germline, CDR1 is SGHNT and CDR2 is YENEEA. These data originate in a study of T cells in localized non-small cell lung cancer. Findings of the study overall: Tumor samples were not multi-region, leaving intratumor heterogeneity unexcluded. T cell clonality was highest in uninvolved adjacent lung, above tumor. Within adjacent lung there appeared a median around 55 of the top 100 tumor clones.

Sequencing used immunoSEQ multiplex PCR; TCRdb keeps in-frame clones, though not all of them. This table holds around 15,000 clones, roughly 90% found once. The sequencing used peripheral blood, collected before any cancer treatment. The rearrangement joins TRBV11-3 to TRBJ2-3, with D possibly being TRBD2 (6 bases). This receptor was taken from a female donor at least 60 years old with stage III squamous cell lung carcinoma. The CDR3 spells CASSPGAGPTDTQYF. DNA of the CDR3: TGTGCCAGCAGCCCGGGCGCGGGGCCCACAGATACGCAGTATTTT.